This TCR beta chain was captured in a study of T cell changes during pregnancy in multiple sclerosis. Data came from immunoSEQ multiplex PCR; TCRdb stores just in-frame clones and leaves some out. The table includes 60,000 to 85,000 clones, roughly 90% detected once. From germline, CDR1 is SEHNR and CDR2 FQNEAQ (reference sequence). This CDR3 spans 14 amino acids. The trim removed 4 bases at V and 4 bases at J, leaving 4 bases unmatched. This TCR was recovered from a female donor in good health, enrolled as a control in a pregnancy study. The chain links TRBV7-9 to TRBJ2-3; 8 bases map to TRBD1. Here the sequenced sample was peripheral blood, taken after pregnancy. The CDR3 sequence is CASSSWTGSDTQYF. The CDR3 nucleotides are TGTGCCAGCAGCTCCTGGACAGGGTCAGATACGCAGTATTTT.